A single T cell receptor (beta chain) is shown here with its context. Germline V gives CDR1 MNHNY, CDR2 SVGAGI (reference sequence). There are 15 residues in the CDR3. V was pared by 6 bases and J by 2 bases, with 4 bases of the junction left unmatched. The sample comes from a study of blood T cell repertoires in COVID-19. In the study overall: Samples came from the United States, Italy and Spain, spanning acute and convalescent COVID-19.

Sequenced by immunoSEQ multiplex PCR; TCRdb stores in-frame clones only, minus some. The data show tens of thousands of clones, approximately 82% seen once. The receptor's source is an elderly woman with acute or convalescent COVID-19. J is TRBJ2-6 and V is TRBV6-6, with 7 bases fitting TRBD1. The specimen was peripheral blood. In DNA, the CDR3 is TGTGCCAGCAGGGCTACAGGGGCTGGGGCCAACGTCCTGACTTTC. Protein: CASRATGAGANVLTF.